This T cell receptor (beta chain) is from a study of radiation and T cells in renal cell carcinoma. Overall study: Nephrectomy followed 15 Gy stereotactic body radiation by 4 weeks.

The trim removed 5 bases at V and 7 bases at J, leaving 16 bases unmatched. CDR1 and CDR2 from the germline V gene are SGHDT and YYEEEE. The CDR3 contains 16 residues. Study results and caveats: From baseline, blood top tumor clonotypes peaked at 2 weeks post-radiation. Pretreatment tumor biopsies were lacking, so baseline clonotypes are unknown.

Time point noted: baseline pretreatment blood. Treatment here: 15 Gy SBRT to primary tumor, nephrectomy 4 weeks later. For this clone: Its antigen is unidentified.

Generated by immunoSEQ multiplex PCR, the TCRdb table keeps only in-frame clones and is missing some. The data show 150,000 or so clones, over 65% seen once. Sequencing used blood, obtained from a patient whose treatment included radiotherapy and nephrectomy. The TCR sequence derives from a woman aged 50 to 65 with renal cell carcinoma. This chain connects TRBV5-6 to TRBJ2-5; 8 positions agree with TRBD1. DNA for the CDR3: TGTGCCAGCAGAAACCCCCGGGACAGTGGACAGGGGACCCAGTACTTC. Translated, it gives CASRNPRDSGQGTQYF.